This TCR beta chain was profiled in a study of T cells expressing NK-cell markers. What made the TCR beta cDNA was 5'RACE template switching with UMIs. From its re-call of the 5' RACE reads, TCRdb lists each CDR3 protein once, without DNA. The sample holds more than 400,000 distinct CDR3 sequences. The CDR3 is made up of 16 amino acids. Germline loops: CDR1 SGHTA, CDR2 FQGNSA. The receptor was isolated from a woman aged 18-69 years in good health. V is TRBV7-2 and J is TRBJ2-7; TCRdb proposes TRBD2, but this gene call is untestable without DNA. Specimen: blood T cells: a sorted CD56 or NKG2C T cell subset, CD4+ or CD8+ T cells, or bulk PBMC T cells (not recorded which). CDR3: CASSSPGGQLAYEQYF.